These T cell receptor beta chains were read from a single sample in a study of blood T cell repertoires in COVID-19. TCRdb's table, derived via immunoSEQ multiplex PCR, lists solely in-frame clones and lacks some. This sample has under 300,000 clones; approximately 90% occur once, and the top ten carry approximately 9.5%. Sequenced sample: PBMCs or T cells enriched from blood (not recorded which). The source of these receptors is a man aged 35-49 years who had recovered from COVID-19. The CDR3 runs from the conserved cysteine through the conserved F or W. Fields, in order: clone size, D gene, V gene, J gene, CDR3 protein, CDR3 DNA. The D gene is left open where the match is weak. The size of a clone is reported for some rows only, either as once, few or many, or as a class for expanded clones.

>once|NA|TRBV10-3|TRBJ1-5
CAISQEGFSNQPQHF
TGTGCCATCAGTCAGGAGGGTTTTAGCAATCAGCCCCAGCATTTT
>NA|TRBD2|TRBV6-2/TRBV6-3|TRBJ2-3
CASSGLADTDTQYF
TGTGCCAGCAGTGGACTAGCGGACACAGATACGCAGTATTTT
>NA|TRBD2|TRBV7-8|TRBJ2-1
CASSRGLAGSYNEQFF
TGTGCCAGCAGCCGGGGCCTAGCGGGATCCTACAATGAGCAGTTCTTC
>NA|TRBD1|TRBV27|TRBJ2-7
CASRSQRQGSIREQYF
TGTGCCAGCAGATCACAGAGACAGGGAAGCATACGCGAGCAGTACTTC
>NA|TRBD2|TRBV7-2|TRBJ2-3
CASSLGTSGDTQYF
TGTGCCAGCAGCTTGGGGACTAGCGGAGATACGCAGTATTTT
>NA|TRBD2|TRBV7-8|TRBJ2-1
CASSFAGENEQFF
TGTGCCAGCAGCTTCGCGGGGGAGAATGAGCAGTTCTTC
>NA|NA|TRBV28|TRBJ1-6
CAISRYRVYNSPLHF
TGTGCCATCTCCCGATACAGGGTTTATAATTCACCCCTCCACTTT
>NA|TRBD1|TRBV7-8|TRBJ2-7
CASSLGGTGTYEQYF
TGTGCCAGCAGCTTAGGAGGGACAGGGACGTACGAGCAGTACTTC
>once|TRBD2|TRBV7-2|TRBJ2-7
CASSLSGLGSYEQYF
TGTGCCAGCAGCCTTAGCGGGCTGGGCTCCTACGAGCAGTACTTC
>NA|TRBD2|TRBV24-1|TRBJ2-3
CATRRGGGTDTQYF
TGTGCCACCAGGCGCGGGGGTGGAACAGATACGCAGTATTTT
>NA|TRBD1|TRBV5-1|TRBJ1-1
CASSLEGAVGAFF
TGCGCCAGCAGCTTGGAGGGGGCGGTGGGAGCTTTCTTT
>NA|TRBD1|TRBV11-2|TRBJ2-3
CASSQDRGADTQYF
TGTGCCAGCAGCCAGGACAGGGGCGCAGATACGCAGTATTTT
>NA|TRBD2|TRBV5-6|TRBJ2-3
CASSFRPSGGGTDTQYF
TGTGCCAGCAGCTTTCGTCCCAGCGGGGGGGGTACAGATACGCAGTATTTT
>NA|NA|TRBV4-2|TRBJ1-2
CASSQGTTDGYTF
TGTGCCAGCAGCCAAGGGACAACGGATGGCTACACCTTC
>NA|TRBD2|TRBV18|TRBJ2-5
CASSPRLAGGPGETQYF
TGTGCCAGCTCACCACGACTAGCGGGAGGGCCGGGTGAGACCCAGTACTTC
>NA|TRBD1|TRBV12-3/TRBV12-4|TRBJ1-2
CASIGTVEYGYTF
TGTGCCAGCATCGGGACAGTAGAGTATGGCTACACCTTC
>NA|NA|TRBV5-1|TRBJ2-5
CASSLEGRGVETQYF
TGCGCCAGCAGCTTGGAAGGCAGGGGGGTAGAGACCCAGTACTTC
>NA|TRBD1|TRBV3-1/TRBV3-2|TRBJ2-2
CASSQDDLPGGTGELFF
TGTGCCAGCAGCCAAGATGATTTGCCAGGGGGCACCGGGGAGCTGTTTTTT
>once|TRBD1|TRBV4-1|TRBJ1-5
CASSHPRGQGNQPQHF
TGCGCCAGCAGCCACCCCAGGGGGCAGGGCAATCAGCCCCAGCATTTT
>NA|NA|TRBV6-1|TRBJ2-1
CASSEAIGGSSYNEQFF
TGTGCCAGCAGTGAAGCAATAGGAGGGTCGTCCTACAATGAGCAGTTCTTC
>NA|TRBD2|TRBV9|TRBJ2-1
CASSVSGGDYNEQFF
TGTGCCAGCAGCGTGAGCGGGGGGGACTACAATGAGCAGTTCTTC
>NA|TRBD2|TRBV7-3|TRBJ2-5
CASSLSGLAGTVGETQYF
TGTGCCAGCAGCTTAAGTGGTTTAGCGGGAACCGTTGGGGAGACCCAGTACTTC
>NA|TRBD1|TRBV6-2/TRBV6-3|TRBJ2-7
CASSYRRDRTYEQYF
TGTGCCAGCAGTTACCGAAGGGACAGAACCTACGAGCAGTACTTC
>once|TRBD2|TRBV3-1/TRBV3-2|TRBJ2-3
CASSQDLTSGSTDTQYF
TGTGCCAGCAGCCAAGATCTGACTAGCGGTAGCACAGATACGCAGTATTTT
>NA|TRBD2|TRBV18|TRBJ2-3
CASSPGLASADTQYF
TGTGCCAGCTCACCGGGACTAGCGTCCGCAGATACGCAGTATTTT
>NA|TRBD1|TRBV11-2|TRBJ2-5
CASSPTPGQQETQYF
TGTGCCAGCAGCCCAACCCCGGGACAGCAAGAGACCCAGTACTTC
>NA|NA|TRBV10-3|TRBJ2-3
CAISPSTGGGADTQYF
TGTGCCATCAGTCCGAGTACAGGGGGAGGGGCAGATACGCAGTATTTT
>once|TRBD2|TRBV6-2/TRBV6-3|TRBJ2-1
CASSYKSAGVGNNEQFF
TGTGCCAGCAGTTATAAATCGGCGGGAGTGGGAAACAATGAGCAGTTCTTC
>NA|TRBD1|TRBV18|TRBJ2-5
CASSPDRAKETQYF
TGTGCCAGCTCACCGGACAGGGCGAAAGAGACCCAGTACTTC
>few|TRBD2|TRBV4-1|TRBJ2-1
CASSPFVSRGGAEVEQFF
TGCGCCAGCAGTCCCTTTGTGTCTCGCGGGGGGGCCGAGGTTGAGCAGTTCTTC
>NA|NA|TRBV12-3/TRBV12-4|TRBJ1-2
CASSREGYGYTF
TGTGCCAGCTCCAGGGAGGGCTATGGCTACACCTTC
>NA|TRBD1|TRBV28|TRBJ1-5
CASSPTGQGDQPQHF
TGTGCCAGCAGCCCAACTGGACAGGGGGATCAGCCCCAGCATTTT
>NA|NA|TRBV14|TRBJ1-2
CASSQEVTGWYGYTF
TGTGCCAGCAGCCAAGAGGTTACAGGGTGGTATGGCTACACCTTC
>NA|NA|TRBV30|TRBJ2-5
CAWSGARYGTQYF
TGTGCCTGGAGTGGGGCTCGCTACGGGACCCAGTACTTC
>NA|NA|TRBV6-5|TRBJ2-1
CASVPRGGVGEQFF
TGTGCCAGCGTCCCTAGGGGGGGTGTAGGTGAGCAGTTCTTC
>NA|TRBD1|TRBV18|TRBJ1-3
CASSPLQGAVGNTIYF
TGTGCCAGCTCACCTCTACAGGGGGCTGTCGGAAACACCATATATTTT
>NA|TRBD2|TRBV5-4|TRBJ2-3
CASSRGTSGKTDTQYF
TGTGCCAGCAGCAGGGGGACTAGCGGGAAGACAGATACGCAGTATTTT
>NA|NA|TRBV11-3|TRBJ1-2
CASSLLRQGQGGYTF
TGTGCCAGCAGCTTACTGCGTCAGGGTCAGGGTGGCTACACCTTC
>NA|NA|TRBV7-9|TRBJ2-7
CASSFRMNSYEQYF
TGTGCCAGCAGCTTCAGGATGAACTCCTACGAGCAGTACTTC
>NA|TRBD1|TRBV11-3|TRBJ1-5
CASSLGGQGCNQPQHF
TGTGCCAGCAGCTTAGGTGGACAGGGGTGCAATCAGCCCCAGCATTTT
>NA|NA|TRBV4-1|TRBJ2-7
CASSQALGRIASTYEQYF
TGCGCCAGCAGCCAAGCCCTCGGACGTATAGCTAGCACCTACGAGCAGTACTTC
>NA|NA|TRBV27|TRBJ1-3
CATKQGPTSNTIYF
TGTGCCACCAAACAGGGCCCGACTTCCAACACCATATATTTT
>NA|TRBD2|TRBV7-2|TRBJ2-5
CASSAGRVRGQETQYF
TGTGCCAGCAGCGCTGGGAGGGTGAGGGGCCAAGAGACCCAGTACTTC
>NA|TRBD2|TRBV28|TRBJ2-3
CASSGLAGGAYAPYF
TGTGCCAGCAGTGGACTAGCGGGGGGGGCCTATGCTCCGTATTTT
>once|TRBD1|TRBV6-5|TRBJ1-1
CASSRRQGGNTEAFF
TGTGCCAGCAGTAGACGACAGGGGGGGAACACTGAAGCTTTCTTT
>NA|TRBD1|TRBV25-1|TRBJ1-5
CASSVKGTGSQPQHF
TGTGCCAGCAGTGTTAAGGGGACAGGGTCTCAGCCCCAGCATTTT
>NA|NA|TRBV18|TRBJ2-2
CASSPTADLNTGELFF
TGTGCCAGCTCACCAACCGCGGATCTGAACACCGGGGAGCTGTTTTTT
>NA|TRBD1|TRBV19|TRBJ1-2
CASSNRQGASGYTF
TGTGCCAGTAGTAATCGACAGGGGGCAAGTGGCTACACCTTC
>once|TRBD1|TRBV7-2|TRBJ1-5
CASSSYRTGADQPQHF
TGTGCCAGCAGCTCTTACCGGACAGGGGCGGATCAGCCCCAGCATTTT
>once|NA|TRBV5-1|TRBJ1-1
CASSLVPGIDTEAFF
TGCGCCAGCAGCTTGGTCCCGGGGATCGACACTGAAGCTTTCTTT
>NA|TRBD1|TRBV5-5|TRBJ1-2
CASSSSAVDRAYGYTF
TGTGCCAGCAGCTCCTCTGCTGTGGACAGGGCCTATGGCTACACCTTC
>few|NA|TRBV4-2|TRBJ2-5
CASSQERGSGRETQYF
TGTGCCAGCAGCCAAGAGAGGGGGAGTGGGAGAGAGACCCAGTACTTC
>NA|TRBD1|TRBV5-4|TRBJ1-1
CASSQDRANTEAFF
TGTGCCAGCAGCCAGGACAGGGCAAACACTGAAGCTTTCTTT
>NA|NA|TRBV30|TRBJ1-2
CAWSPQTGPYGYTF
TGTGCCTGGAGTCCACAAACAGGCCCCTATGGCTACACCTTC
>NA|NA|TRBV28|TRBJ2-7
CASGEARRFYEQYF
TGTGCCTCCGGGGAGGCTAGACGATTCTACGAGCAGTACTTC
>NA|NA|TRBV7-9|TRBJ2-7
CASSQQGSYEQYF
TGTGCCAGCAGCCAACAGGGATCCTACGAGCAGTACTTC
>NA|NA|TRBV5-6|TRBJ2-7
CASSLTGSTYEQYF
TGTGCCAGCAGCTTGACCGGGAGTACCTACGAGCAGTACTTC